This is a list of T cell receptor beta chains from one sample in a study of T cell responses to AZD1222 COVID-19 vaccine. Here immunoSEQ multiplex PCR was the method, and the copy in TCRdb shows in-frame clones only, minus some. The sample has approximately 26,000 clones, 88% seen once. The material was peripheral blood, obtained 28 days after the second AZD1222 dose. These receptors were taken from an adult who received the AZD1222 COVID-19 vaccine. CDR3s include the opening cysteine and the closing phenylalanine or tryptophan. A D gene is named only where the DNA matches it firmly. Some rows mark clone size as missing; the rest say once, few, many or name a class of expanded clone.

abundance: few
len: 17
d_gene: TRBD2
j_gene: TRBJ2-1
v_gene: TRBV5-1
CDR3nt: TGCGCCAGCAGCCTACTGGGACTAGCGGGGGGATACGATGAGCAGTTCTTC
CDR3aa: CASSLLGLAGGYDEQFF

abundance: once
len: 17
d_gene: .
j_gene: TRBJ2-1
v_gene: TRBV7-2
CDR3nt: TGTGCCAGCAGCTTAGCGCTCTTGCGGAGCTCCTACAATGAGCAGTTCTTC
CDR3aa: CASSLALLRSSYNEQFF

abundance: .
len: 14
d_gene: TRBD1
j_gene: TRBJ1-2
v_gene: TRBV29-1
CDR3nt: TGCAGCGTTGCCCAGGACAGGGGAAACTATGGCTACACCTTC
CDR3aa: CSVAQDRGNYGYTF

abundance: .
len: 15
d_gene: TRBD2
j_gene: TRBJ2-3
v_gene: TRBV6-6
CDR3nt: TGTGCCAGCAGTCTCGAGGCGGGGGGTAGCCATACGCAGTATTTT
CDR3aa: CASSLEAGGSHTQYF

abundance: .
len: 13
d_gene: .
j_gene: TRBJ1-5
v_gene: TRBV6-5
CDR3nt: TGTGCCAGCAGTTACCGGGACAATCAGCCCCAGCATTTT
CDR3aa: CASSYRDNQPQHF

abundance: .
len: 13
d_gene: .
j_gene: TRBJ1-1
v_gene: TRBV5-1
CDR3nt: TGCGCCAGCAGCTTGGTTCAGCGCACTGAAGCTTTCTTT
CDR3aa: CASSLVQRTEAFF

abundance: .
len: 16
d_gene: .
j_gene: TRBJ2-7
v_gene: TRBV2
CDR3nt: TGTGCCAGCAGTGAATTATGGGGGCCCGAGAACGACGAGCAGTACTTC
CDR3aa: CASSELWGPENDEQYF

abundance: .
len: 15
d_gene: TRBD1
j_gene: TRBJ1-1
v_gene: TRBV5-1
CDR3nt: TGCGCCAGCAGCTTGCCGACAGGGTCTCGGACTGAAGCTTTCTTT
CDR3aa: CASSLPTGSRTEAFF

abundance: .
len: 13
d_gene: .
j_gene: TRBJ2-5
v_gene: TRBV29-1
CDR3nt: TGCAGCTCGCGATCAGGGAGCGTGGAGACCCAGTACTTC
CDR3aa: CSSRSGSVETQYF

abundance: .
len: 16
d_gene: .
j_gene: TRBJ1-3
v_gene: TRBV7-2
CDR3nt: TGTGCCAGCAGCCTACAGGTGCTCACGTCTGGAAACACCATATATTTT
CDR3aa: CASSLQVLTSGNTIYF

abundance: .
len: 13
d_gene: .
j_gene: TRBJ1-1
v_gene: TRBV12-3/TRBV12-4
CDR3nt: TGTGCCAGCACCGAACCCCCAGGGGCACGGGCTTTCTTT
CDR3aa: CASTEPPGARAFF

abundance: .
len: 15
d_gene: .
j_gene: TRBJ2-5
v_gene: TRBV11-1
CDR3nt: TGTGCCAGCAGCTTAGGCCTTTTAGCGCAAGAGACCCAGTACTTC
CDR3aa: CASSLGLLAQETQYF

abundance: .
len: 16
d_gene: TRBD2
j_gene: TRBJ2-1
v_gene: TRBV9
CDR3nt: TGTGCCAGCAGCTCCCGTGGCGGGGGGGCCCTCAATGAGCAGTTCTTC
CDR3aa: CASSSRGGGALNEQFF

abundance: .
len: 15
d_gene: TRBD1
j_gene: TRBJ1-5
v_gene: TRBV19
CDR3nt: TGTGCCAGTAGTCCGGGACAGGGCAGCAATCAGCCCCAGCATTTT
CDR3aa: CASSPGQGSNQPQHF

abundance: once
len: 13
d_gene: .
j_gene: TRBJ1-2
v_gene: TRBV10-3
CDR3nt: TGTGCCATCAGTGAGTCGTACGGGTTTGGCTACACCTTC
CDR3aa: CAISESYGFGYTF

abundance: .
len: 14
d_gene: TRBD1
j_gene: TRBJ2-1
v_gene: TRBV5-1
CDR3nt: TGCGCCAGCAGCTTGGAAACAGGGGGCAGTGAGCAGTTCTTC
CDR3aa: CASSLETGGSEQFF

abundance: medium-sized
len: 14
d_gene: TRBD2
j_gene: TRBJ2-2
v_gene: TRBV10-3
CDR3nt: TGTGCCGTCCTCGGGAGCGGGGGGATCGGGGAGCTGTTTTTT
CDR3aa: CAVLGSGGIGELFF

abundance: .
len: 13
d_gene: TRBD1
j_gene: TRBJ2-1
v_gene: TRBV2
CDR3nt: TGTGCCAGCAACCGACAGGGTCCCAATGAGCAGTTCTTC
CDR3aa: CASNRQGPNEQFF

abundance: .
len: 15
d_gene: TRBD1
j_gene: TRBJ2-3
v_gene: TRBV19
CDR3nt: TGTGCCAGTAGTCAACAGGGGTGGAAGACAGATACGCAGTATTTT
CDR3aa: CASSQQGWKTDTQYF

abundance: .
len: 15
d_gene: .
j_gene: TRBJ2-1
v_gene: TRBV7-3
CDR3nt: TGTGCCAGCAGCCAGGACCGGGACACGGACAATGAGCAGTTCTTC
CDR3aa: CASSQDRDTDNEQFF

abundance: .
len: 13
d_gene: TRBD1
j_gene: TRBJ2-7
v_gene: TRBV6-1
CDR3nt: TGTGCCAGCAGTGAAATGATACAGGGGTGGAAGTACTTC
CDR3aa: CASSEMIQGWKYF

abundance: .
len: 16
d_gene: .
j_gene: TRBJ1-2
v_gene: TRBV4-3
CDR3nt: TGCGCCAGCAGCCAAGAACCCTATCAGGCGGCTTGGGGCTACACCTTC
CDR3aa: CASSQEPYQAAWGYTF

abundance: .
len: 13
d_gene: TRBD1
j_gene: TRBJ2-7
v_gene: TRBV12-3/TRBV12-4
CDR3nt: TGTGCCAGCAGCACAGGGGGCTCCTACGAGCAGTACTTC
CDR3aa: CASSTGGSYEQYF

abundance: .
len: 13
d_gene: .
j_gene: TRBJ2-5
v_gene: TRBV2
CDR3nt: TGTGCCAGGAGGCTAGCGTCCCAAGAGACCCAGTACTTC
CDR3aa: CARRLASQETQYF

abundance: once
len: 14
d_gene: .
j_gene: TRBJ1-6
v_gene: TRBV10-2
CDR3nt: TGCGCCAGCAGTGACTCCGGCATGAATTCACCCCTCCACTTT
CDR3aa: CASSDSGMNSPLHF

abundance: .
len: 15
d_gene: .
j_gene: TRBJ1-2
v_gene: TRBV5-6
CDR3nt: TGTGCCAGCAGCTTATTACAGGGACAAAGCTATGGCTACACCTTC
CDR3aa: CASSLLQGQSYGYTF

abundance: .
len: 12
d_gene: TRBD1
j_gene: TRBJ1-1
v_gene: TRBV28
CDR3nt: TGTGCCAGCATGACAGGGGGCCCTGAAGCTTTCTTT
CDR3aa: CASMTGGPEAFF

abundance: .
len: 12
d_gene: TRBD2
j_gene: TRBJ2-1
v_gene: TRBV2
CDR3nt: TGTGCCAGCAGACCGACTAGCGCCGAGCAGTTCTTC
CDR3aa: CASRPTSAEQFF

abundance: .
len: 14
d_gene: .
j_gene: TRBJ1-4
v_gene: TRBV5-1
CDR3nt: TGCGCCAGCAGCTCGGGGGCGTCGGTGGAAAAACTGTTTTTT
CDR3aa: CASSSGASVEKLFF

abundance: .
len: 15
d_gene: TRBD2
j_gene: TRBJ2-3
v_gene: TRBV11-3
CDR3nt: TGTGCCAGCAGCTTGCATAGCGGGGGGGCTTATACGCAGTATTTT
CDR3aa: CASSLHSGGAYTQYF

abundance: .
len: 16
d_gene: .
j_gene: TRBJ1-5
v_gene: TRBV6-4
CDR3nt: TGTGCCAGCCCCGCGCGGCGATCTTATAGCAATCAGCCCCAGCATTTT
CDR3aa: CASPARRSYSNQPQHF

abundance: .
len: 20
d_gene: .
j_gene: TRBJ1-5
v_gene: TRBV19
CDR3nt: TGTGCCAGTAGTACCTCCCTTTTGGGGCAGGGGACTTATAGCAATCAGCCCCAGCATTTT
CDR3aa: CASSTSLLGQGTYSNQPQHF

abundance: few
len: 13
d_gene: .
j_gene: TRBJ1-6
v_gene: TRBV7-2
CDR3nt: TGTGCCAGCAGCCCCCGGGGAGGCGGACCCCTCCACTTT
CDR3aa: CASSPRGGGPLHF

abundance: .
len: 12
d_gene: TRBD1
j_gene: TRBJ1-2
v_gene: TRBV12-3/TRBV12-4
CDR3nt: TGTGCCAGCAGCGGACAGGGAAGTGCCTACACCTTC
CDR3aa: CASSGQGSAYTF

abundance: .
len: 12
d_gene: .
j_gene: TRBJ1-2
v_gene: TRBV28
CDR3nt: TGTGCCAGCAGTGTGATAAACTATGGCTACACCTTC
CDR3aa: CASSVINYGYTF

abundance: .
len: 11
d_gene: .
j_gene: TRBJ2-5
v_gene: TRBV28
CDR3nt: TGTGCCAGCAGTTTAAAGGGGACCCAGTACTTC
CDR3aa: CASSLKGTQYF

abundance: few
len: 16
d_gene: TRBD1
j_gene: TRBJ1-5
v_gene: TRBV19
CDR3nt: TGTGCCAGTAGTCCCTATACAGGGGGCCCTGATCAGCCCCAGCATTTT
CDR3aa: CASSPYTGGPDQPQHF

abundance: .
len: 12
d_gene: .
j_gene: TRBJ1-2
v_gene: TRBV28
CDR3nt: TGTGCCACCCGCCCGGGGGGTAGGGGCTACACCTTC
CDR3aa: CATRPGGRGYTF

abundance: few
len: 15
d_gene: .
j_gene: TRBJ2-3
v_gene: TRBV19
CDR3nt: TGTGCCAGTAGTATTGCGGGAAGCCCTTTCGATACGCAGTATTTT
CDR3aa: CASSIAGSPFDTQYF

abundance: .
len: 14
d_gene: TRBD1
j_gene: TRBJ1-2
v_gene: TRBV5-4
CDR3nt: TGTGCCAGCAGCACATCAGGGGGTGGCTATGGCTACACCTTC
CDR3aa: CASSTSGGGYGYTF

abundance: .
len: 14
d_gene: .
j_gene: TRBJ1-5
v_gene: TRBV28
CDR3nt: TGTGCCAGCAGTTGGGTTGGGAGTAATCAGCCCCAGCATTTT
CDR3aa: CASSWVGSNQPQHF

abundance: .
len: 17
d_gene: TRBD2
j_gene: TRBJ2-1
v_gene: TRBV4-3
CDR3nt: TGCGCCAGCAGCCAAGATTCAGCGGGGGCCTCCTACAATGAGCAGTTCTTC
CDR3aa: CASSQDSAGASYNEQFF

abundance: .
len: 13
d_gene: .
j_gene: TRBJ1-2
v_gene: TRBV5-1
CDR3nt: TGCGCCAGCAGCTTACAGAACAGGGACGGCTACACCTTC
CDR3aa: CASSLQNRDGYTF

abundance: .
len: 15
d_gene: .
j_gene: TRBJ2-7
v_gene: TRBV27
CDR3nt: TGTGCCAGCAGCCCATTTGGGATGACCCATTACGAGCAGTACTTC
CDR3aa: CASSPFGMTHYEQYF

abundance: .
len: 13
d_gene: .
j_gene: TRBJ1-2
v_gene: TRBV3-1/TRBV3-2
CDR3nt: TGTGCCAGCAGCCAAGACCCGACAGCCGGCTACACCTTC
CDR3aa: CASSQDPTAGYTF

abundance: .
len: 18
d_gene: TRBD2
j_gene: TRBJ2-1
v_gene: TRBV7-2
CDR3nt: TGTGCCAGCAGCTCCCGGGTGGTAGCGGGGGGCCCCTACAATGAGCAGTTCTTC
CDR3aa: CASSSRVVAGGPYNEQFF

abundance: .
len: 15
d_gene: .
j_gene: TRBJ2-3
v_gene: TRBV4-2
CDR3nt: TGTGCCAGCAGCCTCGGGGGGCAGGGCACAGATACGCAGTATTTT
CDR3aa: CASSLGGQGTDTQYF